Presented here are 8 T cell receptor beta chains from one specimen sequenced in a study of CD8 T cells in Susac syndrome. A quantity of about 0.5 to 1 ug RNA underwent reverse transcription using random hexamers. TCRdb itself ran the immunoSEQ multiplex PCR reads through MiXCR, one entry per CDR3 protein. The sample holds about 210,000 distinct CDR3 sequences, 95% seen once. The source material was CD4+ T cells from PBMCs. These TCRs come from a human donor with multiple sclerosis.

This chain joins TRBV2 and TRBJ2-3; TRBD2 matches 7 bases. V trimming: 6 bases; J trimming: 2 bases; junction bases outside the gene matches: 5. The germline V gene has CDR1 SNHLY and CDR2 FYNNEI. CDR3 length: 14 residues. The DNA for the CDR3 is TGTGCCAGCAGGAAGCGGGGAAACACAGATACGCAGTATTTT. Protein sequence: CASRKRGNTDTQYF. Filled out from reference TRBV2 and TRBJ2-3, the complete variable domain reads EPEVTQTPSHQVTQMGQEVILRCVPISNHLYFYWYRQILGQKVEFLVSFYNNEISEKSEIFDDQFSVERPDGSNFTLKIRSTKLEDSAMYFCASRKRGNTDTQYFGPGTRLTVL.

The chain is built from TRBV27 and TRBJ1-2; D gene ambiguous. Germline V lookup: CDR1 MNHEY, CDR2 SMNVEV (reference sequence). CDR3 size: 10 residues. Trimming took 8 bases from V and 3 from J, leaving 4 bases between them. The CDR3 reads CASGDYGYTF. The CDR3 bases are TGTGCCAGCGGGGACTATGGCTACACCTTC.

The CDR3 region has the DNA TGTGCCAGCAGCTTACCGTCCGGGACAGGGTTTGGTGAGCAGTTCTTC. Amino acids: CASSLPSGTGFGEQFF. The chain joins TRBV5-6 to TRBJ2-1, with 9 bases fitting TRBD1. V lost 2 bases to trimming and J lost 9 bases; unmatched junction nucleotides: 12. CDR1 and CDR2 (germline): SGHDT, YYEEEE. CDR3 length: 16 residues.

The V and J genes are TRBV20-1 and TRBJ2-1, with a tentative D call TRBD2 (6 bases). The CDR3 contains 12 residues. In germline, CDR1 is DFQATT, CDR2 SNEGSKA (reference sequence). V was pared by 3 bases and J by 6 bases, with 9 bases between. The CDR3 sequence is CSARGGVNEQFF. CDR3 nucleotide sequence: TGCAGTGCTAGGGGCGGGGTCAATGAGCAGTTCTTC.

This chain links TRBV7-2 with TRBJ1-2; unclear D gene. The CDR3 loop spans 12 amino acids. Per germline, CDR1 SGHTA and CDR2 FQGNSA. Trimming left V 5 bases short and J 12 bases short, with 16 bases between. For the CDR3, the DNA is TGTGCCAGCAGCCGGAGTCCGGGTGGAGACACCTTC. Translating gives CASSRSPGGDTF.

The genes are TRBV6-5 and TRBJ2-7; the D is unclear. Germline loops: CDR1 MNHEY, CDR2 SVGAGI. The CDR3 is 14 amino acids. Trimming left V 6 bases short and J 3 bases short, with 15 bases between. CDR3 bases: TGTGCCAGCAGGGACCGGCAGGTGTACTACGAGCAGTACTTC. Its protein product is CASRDRQVYYEQYF.

This chain connects TRBV29-1 to TRBJ1-2; tentatively, D is TRBD1 (5 bases). The CDR3 extends over 14 amino acids. Germline CDR1 reads SQVTM; CDR2 reads ANQGSEA. The ends were cut back, 6 bases at V and 6 bases at J, with 20 bases in the middle. The CDR3 loop reads CSVPTGARSHGYTF. In DNA form, the CDR3 reads TGCAGCGTGCCGACCGGGGCCCGCTCCCATGGCTACACCTTC.

The chain links TRBV20-1 to TRBJ1-2, with 9 positions matching TRBD1. The CDR3 has 13 residues. Germline CDR1 and CDR2: DFQATT and SNEGSKA (reference sequence). With 6 bases clipped from V and 5 bases from J, the junction kept 7 bases outside the gene matches. DNA for the CDR3: TGCAGTGCCCTACAGGGGGCCGGATATGGCTACACCTTC. As protein: CSALQGAGYGYTF.